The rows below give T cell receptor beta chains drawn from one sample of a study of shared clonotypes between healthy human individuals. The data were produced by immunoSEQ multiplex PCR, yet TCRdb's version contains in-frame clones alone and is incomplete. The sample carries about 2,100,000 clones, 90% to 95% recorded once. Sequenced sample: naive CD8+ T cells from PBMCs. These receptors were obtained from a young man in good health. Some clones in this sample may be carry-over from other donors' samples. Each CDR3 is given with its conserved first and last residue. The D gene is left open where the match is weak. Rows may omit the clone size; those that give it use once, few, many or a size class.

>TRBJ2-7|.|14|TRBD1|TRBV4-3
TGCGCCAGCAGCCAAGCGCAGGGGGTATACGAGCAGTACTTC
CASSQAQGVYEQYF
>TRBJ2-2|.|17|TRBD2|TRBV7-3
TGTGCCAGCAGCCATTCCGCGGGACTAGGCTCCTCCGGGGAGCTGTTTTTT
CASSHSAGLGSSGELFF
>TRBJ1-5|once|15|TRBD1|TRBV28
TGTGCCAGCAGTCGGGACAGGGAAATGGTCCAGCCCCAGCATTTT
CASSRDREMVQPQHF
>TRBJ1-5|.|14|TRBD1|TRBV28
TGTGCCAGCAGTGTAGACAGGGGACATCAGCCCCAGCATTTT
CASSVDRGHQPQHF
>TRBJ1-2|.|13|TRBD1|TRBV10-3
TGTGCCATCCGGACAGGGGGAGACTATGGCTACACCTTC
CAIRTGGDYGYTF
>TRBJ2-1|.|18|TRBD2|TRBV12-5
TGTGCTAGTGGTTTTGGTCTAGCGGGATCCCTTCGTTACAATGAGCAGTTCTTC
CASGFGLAGSLRYNEQFF
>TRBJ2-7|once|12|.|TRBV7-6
TGTGCCAGCAACGAGGGAAGGGGCGAGCAGTACTTC
CASNEGRGEQYF
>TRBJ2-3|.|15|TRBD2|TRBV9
TGTGCCAGCAGCCCAAGACTAGCGGGAGCCGATACGCAGTATTTT
CASSPRLAGADTQYF
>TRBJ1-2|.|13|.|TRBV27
TGTGCCAGCAGTTTACTCGGGGCTGGGGGCTACACCTTC
CASSLLGAGGYTF
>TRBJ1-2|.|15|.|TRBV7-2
TGTGCCAGCAGCCAACGGGGGGCGGGAAACTATGGCTACACCTTC
CASSQRGAGNYGYTF
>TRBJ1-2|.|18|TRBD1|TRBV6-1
TGTGCCAGCAGTGAATACGCGGACAGGGGGCGCGTTAACTATGGCTACACCTTC
CASSEYADRGRVNYGYTF
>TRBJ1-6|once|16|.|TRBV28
TGTGCCAGCACTGGGGGGTGGGGAGGGTATAATTCACCCCTCCACTTT
CASTGGWGGYNSPLHF
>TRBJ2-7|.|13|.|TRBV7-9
TGTGCCAGCAGTTTCGGTAGGGGTGACGAGCAGTACTTC
CASSFGRGDEQYF
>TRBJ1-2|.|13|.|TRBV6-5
TGTGCCAGCACCGGGCCGGGGGAGTATGGCTACACCTTC
CASTGPGEYGYTF
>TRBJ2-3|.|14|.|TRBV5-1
TGCGCCAGCAGCTGGACACCATACACAGATACGCAGTATTTT
CASSWTPYTDTQYF
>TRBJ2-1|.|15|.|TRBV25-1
TGTGCCAGCAGCCCCGATCTAGAACTAGCCGATGAGCAGTTCTTC
CASSPDLELADEQFF
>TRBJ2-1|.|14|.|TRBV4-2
TGTGCCAGCAGCCAAGACGGCGCGTTCGATGAGCAGTTCTTC
CASSQDGAFDEQFF
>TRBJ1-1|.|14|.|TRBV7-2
TGTGCCAGCAGCTTACCCTGGGGTCCAACTGAAGCTTTCTTT
CASSLPWGPTEAFF
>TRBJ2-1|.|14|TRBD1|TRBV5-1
TGCGCCAGCAGCTTGGTTAGGGGGCCCAATGAGCAGTTCTTC
CASSLVRGPNEQFF
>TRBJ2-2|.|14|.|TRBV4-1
TGCGCCAGCAGCGGCCAGAGGAACACCGGGGAGCTGTTTTTT
CASSGQRNTGELFF
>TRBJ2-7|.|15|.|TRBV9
TGTGCCAGCAGCGTAGCCGGGACCCGATCCTACGAGCAGTACTTC
CASSVAGTRSYEQYF
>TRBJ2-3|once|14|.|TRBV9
TGTGCCAGCAGCACACACCAGAGGGCAGATACGCAGTATTTT
CASSTHQRADTQYF
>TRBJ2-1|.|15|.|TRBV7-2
TGTGCCAGCAGCTCCTTTGAGAGCTCCTACAATGAGCAGTTCTTC
CASSSFESSYNEQFF
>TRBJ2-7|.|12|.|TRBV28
TGTGCCAGCAGTTTGGACGGGTACGAGCAGTACTTC
CASSLDGYEQYF
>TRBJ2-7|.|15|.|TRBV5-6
TGTGCCAGCAGCTTGGCCGCGCTAGCGCAATACGAGCAGTACTTC
CASSLAALAQYEQYF
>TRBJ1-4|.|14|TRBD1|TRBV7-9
TGTGCCAGCAGCTTCGGGACAGCTAATGAAAAACTGTTTTTT
CASSFGTANEKLFF
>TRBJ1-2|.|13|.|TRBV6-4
TGTGGGCCCTTGCGGACAGATAACTATGGCTACACCTTC
CGPLRTDNYGYTF
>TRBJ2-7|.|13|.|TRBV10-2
TGCGCCAGCAGTGATTACGGAAGATACGAGCAGTACTTC
CASSDYGRYEQYF
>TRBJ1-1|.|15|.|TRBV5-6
TGTGCCAGCAGCTTGTTGATGGCGGGCAACACTGAAGCTTTCTTT
CASSLLMAGNTEAFF
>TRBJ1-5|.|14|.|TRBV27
TGTGCCAGCAGTTTATTGGGGGCGGATCAGCCCCAGCATTTT
CASSLLGADQPQHF
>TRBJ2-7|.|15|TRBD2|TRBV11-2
TGTGCCAGCAGCTTAGACGGGACTAGCTTTTACGAGCAGTACTTC
CASSLDGTSFYEQYF
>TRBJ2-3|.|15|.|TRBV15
TGTGCCACCAGCAGGACAGGTGCTAGCACAGATACGCAGTATTTT
CATSRTGASTDTQYF
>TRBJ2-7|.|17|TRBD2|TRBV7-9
TGTGCCAGCAGCCCCCTATATCCTAGCGGGAATGTCTACGAGCAGTACTTC
CASSPLYPSGNVYEQYF
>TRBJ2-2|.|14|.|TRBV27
TGTGCCAGCAGGGTGGGAGCCGGTACCGGGGAGCTGTTTTTT
CASRVGAGTGELFF
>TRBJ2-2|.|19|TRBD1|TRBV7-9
TGTGCCAGCAGCTTAGAGGACCCCAGCAGGGGGCGGAACACCGGGGAGCTGTTTTTT
CASSLEDPSRGRNTGELFF
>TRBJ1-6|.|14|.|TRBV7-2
TGTGCCAGCAGCTTAGGCGGGGATAATTCACCCCTCCACTTT
CASSLGGDNSPLHF
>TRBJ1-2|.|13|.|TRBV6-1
TGTGCCAGCAGGGCCAGCGCCGGGCTTGGCTACACCTTC
CASRASAGLGYTF
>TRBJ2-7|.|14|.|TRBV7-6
TGTGCCAGCAGCTTAGCGAGCGGGTCCTACGAGCAGTACTTC
CASSLASGSYEQYF
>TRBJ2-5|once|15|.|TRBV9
TGTGCCAGCAGCCCAGGGGGGAGCAGGGTGGAGACCCAGTACTTC
CASSPGGSRVETQYF
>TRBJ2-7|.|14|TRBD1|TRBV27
TGTGCCAGCAGTCTAGGCGCGACAGGGGGCGAGCAGTACTTC
CASSLGATGGEQYF
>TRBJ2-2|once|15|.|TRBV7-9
TGTGCCAGCAGCTTAGCGGGCCTCCACACCGGGGAGCTGTTTTTT
CASSLAGLHTGELFF
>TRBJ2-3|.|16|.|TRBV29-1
TGCAGCGTTGAAGATCCGGCAGGGGCCTTCACAGATACGCAGTATTTT
CSVEDPAGAFTDTQYF
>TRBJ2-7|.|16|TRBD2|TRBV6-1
TGTGCCAGCAGTGCCCAGCGGGAGGGCCCCGCCTACGAGCAGTACTTC
CASSAQREGPAYEQYF
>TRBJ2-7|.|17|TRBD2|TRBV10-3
TGTGCCATCAGTACTTCTGGGGGAGGGGCCCACCTTTACGAGCAGTACTTC
CAISTSGGGAHLYEQYF
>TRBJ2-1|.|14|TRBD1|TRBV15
TGTGCCACCAGGGGACAGGGGCTGTACAATGAGCAGTTCTTC
CATRGQGLYNEQFF
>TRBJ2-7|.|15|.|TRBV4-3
TGCGCCAGCAGCCGTGGACTTTCAAAAGCCGAGTGGCAGTACTTC
CASSRGLSKAEWQYF
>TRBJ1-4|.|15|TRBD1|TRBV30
TGTGCCTGGAGTGTAACAGGGGGAGTTAATGAAAAACTGTTTTTT
CAWSVTGGVNEKLFF
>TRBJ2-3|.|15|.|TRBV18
TGTGCCAGCTCACCCCGGCTAGCTCCCGGAGATACGCAGTATTTT
CASSPRLAPGDTQYF
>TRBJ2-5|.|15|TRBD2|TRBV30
TGTGCCTGGAGTGTACTCAGGGAGGGGCGGGAGACCCAGTACTTC
CAWSVLREGRETQYF
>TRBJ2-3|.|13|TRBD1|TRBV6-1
TGTGCCAGCAGAAACAGGGGTGAAAATACGCAGTATTTT
CASRNRGENTQYF
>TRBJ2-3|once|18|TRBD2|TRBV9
TGTGCCAGCAGCGTAAATGTCCTAGCGGGAGAGGGCACAGATACGCAGTATTTT
CASSVNVLAGEGTDTQYF
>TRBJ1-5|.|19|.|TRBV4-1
TGCGCCAGCAGCCCCTGGGTCGAGGGAGCGACTTTTAGCAATCAGCCCCAGCATTTT
CASSPWVEGATFSNQPQHF
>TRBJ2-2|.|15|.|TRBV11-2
TGTGCCAGCAGCTTGACTCAACATAGCACCGGGGAGCTGTTTTTT
CASSLTQHSTGELFF
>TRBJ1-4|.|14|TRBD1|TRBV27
TGTGCCAGCGGCTCCCCAGGGGGCGGTGAAAAACTGTTTTTT
CASGSPGGGEKLFF
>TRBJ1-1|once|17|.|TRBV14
TGTGCCAGCAGCCAAGATTGGCAGGGGCTGAGGAACACTGAAGCTTTCTTT
CASSQDWQGLRNTEAFF